The clone carrying this T cell receptor beta chain was seen a few times. The antigen is undetermined. This sample is drawn from a study of T-cell memory formation after mild COVID-19. Study context: Largely donor-specific TCR clusters were found. Findings and caveats of the study: The main location of contracting CD4+ clones was CM and EM, and that of contracting CD8+ clones was EMRA. Prior to infection, memory already included some responding clones, suggesting cross-reactive memory joined.

Using constant-segment primers, 5'RACE produced TCR alpha and TCR beta cDNA libraries carrying sample barcodes and UMIs. TCRdb fed the 5' RACE reads into MiXCR, producing one record per CDR3 protein. The sample includes approximately 430,000 distinct CDR3 sequences, less than 25% of them seen just once. The V and J ends lost 3 bases and 2 bases respectively, with 19 bases between them. The germline gives CDR1 LGHNA, CDR2 YNFKEQ. The CDR3 totals 17 residues. The chain recombines TRBV4-2 with TRBJ1-1; TRBD1 might be the D (5 bases). The sample consisted of PBMCs or a T cell subset sorted from them (not recorded which). The receptor's source is an adult woman who had mild COVID-19 (a few samples of this study predate the infection). Cell type and time point are not known. In DNA form, the CDR3 reads TGTGCCAGCAGCCATGATCTACAGGTCCTAAGAAACACTGAAGCTTTCTTT. It specifies CASSHDLQVLRNTEAFF.